These 17 T cell receptor beta chains were all obtained from the same sample, sequenced in a study of T cell responses to AZD1222 COVID-19 vaccine. TCRdb's copy holds only in-frame clones and misses some; the assay was immunoSEQ multiplex PCR. The data show about 110,000 clones, 87% seen once. Specimen: peripheral blood, collected 28 days after the second AZD1222 dose. These receptors all stem from an adult who received the AZD1222 COVID-19 vaccine.

The V call is TRBV5-1, the J call TRBJ1-6; D ambiguous. The ends were cut back, 2 bases at V and 6 bases at J, with 9 bases in the middle. This CDR3 region has 14 residues. Germline values: CDR1 SGHRS, CDR2 YFSETQ. The CDR3 here is CASSFSEPNSPLHF. The CDR3 nucleotides are TGCGCCAGCAGCTTTTCGGAGCCTAATTCACCCCTCCACTTT.

This clone has a single count. V gene TRBV25-1 combines with J gene TRBJ1-4; D is unresolved. Trimming pared 6 bases from V and 12 bases from J, leaving 14 bases between. CDR1 and CDR2 (germline): MGHDK, SYGVNS. The CDR3 consists of 12 residues. CDR3 loop: CASRRLESELFF. The CDR3 DNA is TGTGCCAGCAGGAGATTGGAATCAGAACTGTTTTTT.

This chain uses TRBV27 with TRBJ1-5; D gene uncertain. This CDR3 is 10 amino acids long. V was trimmed by 8 bases and J by 3 bases, leaving 2 bases between them. Germline assignment: CDR1 MNHEY and CDR2 SMNVEV (reference sequence). CDR3 region: CASSNQPQHF. CDR3 nucleotide sequence: TGTGCCAGCTCCAATCAGCCCCAGCATTTT.

Worth noting for this clone: The junction and the germline gene differ at one end; a read error may be behind it. This rearrangement joins TRBV19 to TRBJ1-2, with D tentatively TRBD1 (5 bases). The CDR3 has 13 amino acids. Germline V gives CDR1 LNHDA, CDR2 SQIVND (reference sequence). In nucleotides, the CDR3 is TGTGCCAGCAGTAGAGGGGCGGTTGATGGCTACACCTTC. It specifies CASSRGAVDGYTF.

The chain recombines TRBV7-2 with TRBJ1-1, with 9 bases that match TRBD1. Trimming took 9 bases from V and 6 from J; bases not matched to a gene: 8. CDR3 length: 13 amino acids. Germline values: CDR1 SGHTA, CDR2 FQGNSA. The CDR3 DNA reads as TGTGCCAGTGCTCGAACAGGGGGCTCTGAAGCTTTCTTT. Translating gives CASARTGGSEAFF. Complete variable domain (other parts from reference TRBV7-2 and TRBJ1-1): GAGVSQSPSNKVTEKGKDVELRCDPISGHTALYWYRQSLGQGLEFLIYFQGNSAPDKSGLPSDRFSAERTGGSVSTLTIQRTQQEDSAVYLCASARTGGSEAFFGQGTRLTVV.

The V gene is TRBV7-6, the J gene TRBJ2-5; 7 nucleotides line up with TRBD1. V was clipped by 4 bases and J by 5 bases; unmatched bases: 10. Germline V CDR1 and CDR2: SGHVS, FNYEAQ. This CDR3 has 15 amino acids. The CDR3 here is CASSSTGYPRETQYF. The DNA for the CDR3 is TGTGCCAGCAGCTCGACAGGGTATCCCCGGGAGACCCAGTACTTC.

This clone has only a few counts. The chain is built from TRBV10-1 and TRBJ1-1, with D tentatively TRBD1 (5 bases). With 2 bases removed from V and 1 base from J, the gap between germline ends came to 26 bases. This CDR3 region has 20 residues. Germline-derived CDR1 and CDR2 are WNHNN and SYGVQD (reference sequence). The CDR3: CASSERGIFMTAVGNTEAFF. CDR3 DNA: TGCGCCAGCAGTGAGCGGGGTATTTTTATGACAGCAGTGGGGAACACTGAAGCTTTCTTT.

In this sample, this clone turned up a few times. The rearrangement joins TRBV30 to TRBJ1-4; D is unclear. V was cut by 2 bases and J by 8 bases, with 15 bases left in between. Germline CDR1 and CDR2: GTSNPN and SVGIG (reference sequence). CDR3 length equals 14 residues. The CDR3 sequence: CAWSSGEGWEKLFF. The CDR3 region has the DNA TGTGCCTGGAGTTCCGGGGAGGGTTGGGAAAAACTGTTTTTT.

The V call is TRBV9, the J call TRBJ2-1; the match to TRBD1 covers 7 bases. Germline V gene sequence: CDR1 SGDLS, CDR2 YYNGEE. The CDR3 is 15 amino acids. J gave up 9 bases and V 3 bases, and 12 bases lay outside the gene matches. DNA for the CDR3: TGTGCCAGCAGCGGCACCGGGACAGCAGGTTCTGAGCAGTTCTTC. Protein sequence: CASSGTGTAGSEQFF.

The V call is TRBV19, the J call TRBJ1-1, with D possibly matching TRBD1 (5 bases). Germline V CDR1 and CDR2: LNHDA, SQIVND (reference sequence). The germline V and J ends were trimmed by 2 bases and 1 base, with 5 bases remaining between them. The CDR3 runs 13 residues. Here the CDR3 DNA reads TGTGCCAGTAGTATAACAGGGAACACTGAAGCTTTCTTT. Its protein is CASSITGNTEAFF.

This chain uses TRBV11-2 with TRBJ1-2; TRBD1 agrees at 9 bases. Unmatched junction bases numbered 5, after V lost 2 bases and J lost 4 bases. CDR3 length equals 15 residues. CDR1 is SGHAT, CDR2 FQNNGV, per germline. This chain's CDR3 is CASSLTGGDFYGYTF. The CDR3 DNA reads TGTGCCAGCAGCTTAACAGGGGGCGACTTCTATGGCTACACCTTC.

The chain recombines TRBV19 with TRBJ2-2; 9 bases match TRBD1. This CDR3 is 16 amino acids long. The germline CDR1 and CDR2 sequences are LNHDA and SQIVND (reference sequence). V gave up 10 bases and J gave up 6 bases; unmatched junction bases: 15. The CDR3 bases are TGTGCCACCACACGGACCGGGACAGGGTGGGCCGGGGAGCTGTTTTTT. Translating gives CATTRTGTGWAGELFF.

This chain joins TRBV5-1 and TRBJ2-7; 9 nucleotides align to TRBD1. This CDR3 has 15 residues. Germline CDR1 SGHRS, CDR2 YFSETQ. The trim removed 0 bases at V and 3 bases at J, leaving 4 bases unmatched. CDR3 bases: TGCGCCAGCAGCTTGGCCGTGACAGGGGGCTACGAGCAGTACTTC. It is translated as CASSLAVTGGYEQYF.

This rearrangement joins TRBV7-2 to TRBJ1-5, with a tentative D call TRBD1 (5 bases). This CDR3 comprises 14 residues. CDR1 and CDR2 (germline): SGHTA, FQGNSA. V lost 2 bases and J lost 4, with 9 bases in between. CDR3 sequence: CASSLRGRNQPQHF. CDR3 nucleotides: TGTGCCAGCAGCTTACGGGGACGTAATCAGCCCCAGCATTTT.

V and J are TRBV5-1 and TRBJ2-5, with 10 bases aligning to TRBD1. Germline loops: CDR1 SGHRS, CDR2 YFSETQ. The J segment lost 9 bases and the V segment lost 0 bases, leaving 8 bases of the junction unmatched. The CDR3 is made up of 15 amino acids. Here the CDR3 reads CASSLGQGAGRAQYF. CDR3 nucleotides: TGCGCCAGCAGCTTGGGACAGGGGGCCGGGCGGGCCCAGTACTTC.

The V call is TRBV19, the J call TRBJ2-3; TRBD2 agrees at 7 bases. The V gene end was trimmed by 6 bases and the J gene end by 2 bases; junction bases not matched to a gene: 14. Germline V gene sequence: CDR1 LNHDA, CDR2 SQIVND (reference sequence). This CDR3 is built from 17 residues. The CDR3 protein is CASSHPGTTSTTDTQYF. The CDR3, as DNA: TGTGCCAGTAGCCACCCTGGGACTACCAGCACCACAGATACGCAGTATTTT.

V and J are TRBV9 and TRBJ2-3; 10 nucleotides agree with TRBD2. The trim removed 7 bases at V and 6 bases at J, leaving 11 bases unmatched. Per germline, CDR1 SGDLS and CDR2 YYNGEE. The CDR3 is 15 residues long. The CDR3 nucleotides are TGTGCCAGCGCCACGCTAGCGGGAGTTCTGGATACGCAGTATTTT. Translation gives CASATLAGVLDTQYF.